The rows below give T cell receptor beta chains drawn from one sample of a study of T-cell reconstitution after alpha-beta-depleted transplantation in children. MiXCR, run by TCRdb on the PCR reads, gives a single entry per CDR3 protein. The table has more than 550,000 distinct CDR3 sequences, roughly a tenth seen once; the top ten hold roughly 4%. The sequences come from PBMCs from the stem cell graft donor, collected from the stem cell graft. The receptors derive from a human donor who donated a stem cell graft to a child with acute myeloid leukemia. Each CDR3 is given with its conserved first and last residue. D genes are given only for firm matches. Clone size is not always given. Where it is, it says once, few, many or a class for expanded clones.

TRBV5-1,NA,TRBJ1-2,NA,TGCGCCAGCAGCCCGGCGTTAGCAACGCAGGAAGGCTACACCTTC,CASSPALATQEGYTF
TRBV5-4,TRBD2,TRBJ2-7,NA,TGTGCCAGCAGCTTAGGTGGGAGGGATGCCTACGAGCAGTACTTC,CASSLGGRDAYEQYF
TRBV29-1,NA,TRBJ2-1,many,TGCAGCGTTTATAGTCTTCTATACAATGAGCAGTTCTTC,CSVYSLLYNEQFF
TRBV12-3/TRBV12-4,NA,TRBJ1-1,few,TGTGCCAGCAGTCCCCCGGGGCTCGGGAACACTGAAGCTTTCTTT,CASSPPGLGNTEAFF
TRBV19,TRBD2,TRBJ2-2,NA,TGTGCCAGTGAACTAGCGGGAGGGATCGGGGAGCTGTTTTTT,CASELAGGIGELFF
TRBV20-1,TRBD2,TRBJ2-1,few,TGCAGTGCCGTTAGCGGGAGGGCTGTCAATGAGCAGTTCTTC,CSAVSGRAVNEQFF
TRBV21-1,NA,TRBJ1-2,few,TGTGCCAGCAGCGAACCTCCCGGTGACATCAATGGCTACACCTTC,CASSEPPGDINGYTF
TRBV27,NA,TRBJ2-3,many,TGTGCCAGCAGTTTAGTGCGTATATCAGATACGCAGTATTTT,CASSLVRISDTQYF
TRBV20-1,TRBD2,TRBJ2-3,many,TGCAGTGCGGACGGGACTAGCGGAGATACGCAGTATTTT,CSADGTSGDTQYF
TRBV29-1,TRBD1,TRBJ2-1,many,TGCAGCGTTGAGGGACAGGGGGCCTACAATGAGCAGTTCTTC,CSVEGQGAYNEQFF
TRBV21-1,NA,TRBJ1-1,few,TGTGCCAGCTCGGTAGGAGGACACACAGTAGCATGGAACACTGAAGCTTTCTTT,CASSVGGHTVAWNTEAFF
TRBV9,NA,TRBJ2-7,few,TGTGCCAGCAGCGTAGGGGCGAGGGTCTACGAGCAGTACTTC,CASSVGARVYEQYF